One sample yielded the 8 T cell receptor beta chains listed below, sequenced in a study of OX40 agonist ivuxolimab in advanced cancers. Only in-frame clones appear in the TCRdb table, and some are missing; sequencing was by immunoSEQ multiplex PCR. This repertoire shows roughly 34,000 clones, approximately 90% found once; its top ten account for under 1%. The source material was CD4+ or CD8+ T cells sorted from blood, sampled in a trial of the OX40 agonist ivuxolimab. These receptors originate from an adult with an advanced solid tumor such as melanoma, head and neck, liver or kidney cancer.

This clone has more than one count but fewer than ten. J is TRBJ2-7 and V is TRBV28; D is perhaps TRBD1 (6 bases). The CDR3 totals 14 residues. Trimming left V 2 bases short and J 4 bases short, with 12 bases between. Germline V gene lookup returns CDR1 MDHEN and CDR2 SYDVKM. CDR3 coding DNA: TGTGCCAGCAGTTTACGCACAGGGTTGTACGAGCAGTACTTC. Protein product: CASSLRTGLYEQYF.

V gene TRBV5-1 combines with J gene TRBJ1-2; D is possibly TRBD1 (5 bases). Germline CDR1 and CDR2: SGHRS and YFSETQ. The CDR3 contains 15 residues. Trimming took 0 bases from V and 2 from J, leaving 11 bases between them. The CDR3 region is CASSLGQSQNYGYTF. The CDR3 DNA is TGCGCCAGCAGCTTGGGACAGTCCCAGAACTATGGCTACACCTTC.

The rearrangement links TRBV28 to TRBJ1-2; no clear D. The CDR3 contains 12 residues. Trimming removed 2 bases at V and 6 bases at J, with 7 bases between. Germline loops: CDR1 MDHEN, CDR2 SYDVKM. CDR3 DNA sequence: TGTGCCAGCAGTTTAAGAGGGAATGGCTACACCTTC. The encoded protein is CASSLRGNGYTF.

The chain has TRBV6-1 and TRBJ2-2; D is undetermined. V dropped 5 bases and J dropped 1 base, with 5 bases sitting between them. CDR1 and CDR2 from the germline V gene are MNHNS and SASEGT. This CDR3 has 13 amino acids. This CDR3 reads CASSTGNTGELFF. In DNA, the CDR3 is TGTGCCAGCAGTACGGGGAACACCGGGGAGCTGTTTTTT.

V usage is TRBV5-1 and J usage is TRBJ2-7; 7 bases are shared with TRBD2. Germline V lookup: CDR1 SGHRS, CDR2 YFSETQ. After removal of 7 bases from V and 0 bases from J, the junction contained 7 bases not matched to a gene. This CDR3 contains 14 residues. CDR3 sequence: CASAMERGSYEQYF. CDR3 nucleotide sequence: TGCGCCAGCGCCATGGAGCGGGGCTCCTACGAGCAGTACTTC.

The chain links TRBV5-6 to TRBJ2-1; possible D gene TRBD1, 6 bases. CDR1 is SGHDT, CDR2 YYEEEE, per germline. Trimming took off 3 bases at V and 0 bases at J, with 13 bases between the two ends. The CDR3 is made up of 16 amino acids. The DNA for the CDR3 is TGTGCCAGCAGCTCATTTGGGGGCAGCTCCTACAATGAGCAGTTCTTC. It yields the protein CASSSFGGSSYNEQFF. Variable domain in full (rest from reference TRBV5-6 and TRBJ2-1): DAGVTQSPTHLIKTRGQQVTLRCSPKSGHDTVSWYQQALGQGPQFIFQYYEEEERQRGNFPDRFSGHQFPNYSSELNVNALLLGDSALYLCASSSFGGSSYNEQFFGPGTRLTVL.

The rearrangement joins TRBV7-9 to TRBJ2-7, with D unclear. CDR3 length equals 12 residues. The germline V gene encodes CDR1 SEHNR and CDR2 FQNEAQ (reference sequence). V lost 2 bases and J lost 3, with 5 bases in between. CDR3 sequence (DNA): TGTGCCAGCAGCTTACGCCTCTACGAGCAGTACTTC. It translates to CASSLRLYEQYF.

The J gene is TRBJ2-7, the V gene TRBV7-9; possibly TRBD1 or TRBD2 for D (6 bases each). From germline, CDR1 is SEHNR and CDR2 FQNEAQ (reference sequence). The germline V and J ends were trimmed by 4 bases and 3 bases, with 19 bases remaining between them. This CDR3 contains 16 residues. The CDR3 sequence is CASSYGSTRGLYEQYF. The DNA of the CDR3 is TGTGCCAGCAGCTACGGGAGCACCAGGGGCCTCTACGAGCAGTACTTC.